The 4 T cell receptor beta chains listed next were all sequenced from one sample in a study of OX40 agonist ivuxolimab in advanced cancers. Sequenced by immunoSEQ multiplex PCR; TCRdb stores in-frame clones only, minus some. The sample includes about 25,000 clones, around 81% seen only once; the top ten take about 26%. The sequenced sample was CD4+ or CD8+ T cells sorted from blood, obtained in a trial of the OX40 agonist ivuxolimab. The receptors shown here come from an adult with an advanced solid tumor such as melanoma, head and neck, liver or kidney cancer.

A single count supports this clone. CDR3: CASSHTSGGSYEQYF. The CDR3 DNA reads TGTGCCAGCAGCCATACTAGCGGGGGGTCCTACGAGCAGTACTTC. The V gene is TRBV4-2, the J gene TRBJ2-7; 12 bases map to TRBD2. The CDR3 has 15 amino acids. CDR1 and CDR2 (germline): LGHNA, YNFKEQ. The V gene end was trimmed by 3 bases and the J gene end by 1 base; junction bases not matched to a gene: 1.

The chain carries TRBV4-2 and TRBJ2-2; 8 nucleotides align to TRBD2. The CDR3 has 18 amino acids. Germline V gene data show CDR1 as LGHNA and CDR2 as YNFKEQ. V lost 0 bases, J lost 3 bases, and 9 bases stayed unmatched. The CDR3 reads CASSQDIGGGLDTGELFF. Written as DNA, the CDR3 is TGTGCCAGCAGCCAAGATATCGGGGGGGGGCTGGACACCGGGGAGCTGTTTTTT.

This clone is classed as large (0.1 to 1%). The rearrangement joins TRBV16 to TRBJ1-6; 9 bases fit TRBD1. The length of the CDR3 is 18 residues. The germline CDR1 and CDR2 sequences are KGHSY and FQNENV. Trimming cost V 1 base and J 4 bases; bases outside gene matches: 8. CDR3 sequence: CASSQYATGGFYNSPLHF. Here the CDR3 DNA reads TGTGCCAGCAGCCAATACGCGACAGGGGGGTTTTATAATTCACCCCTCCACTTT.

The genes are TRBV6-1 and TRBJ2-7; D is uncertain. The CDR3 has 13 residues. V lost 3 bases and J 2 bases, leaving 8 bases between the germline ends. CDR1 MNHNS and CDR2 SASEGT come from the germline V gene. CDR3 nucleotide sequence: TGTGCCAGCAGTGAGAGCACGACCTACGAGCAGTACTTC. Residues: CASSESTTYEQYF.